This TCR beta chain was retrieved from a study of siplizumab effects on memory and regulatory T cells. Study-level findings and limits: Mappable alloreactive CD4+ clones were on average 68.8% Treg-derived with siplizumab, roughly 28% in controls.

In regard to this clone: Antigen: not known.

Per the germline V gene, CDR1 is LNHDA and CDR2 is SQIVND (reference sequence). The V end was cut by 2 bases, the J end by 1 base, with 12 bases between. CDR3 size: 16 residues. The repertoire was sequenced with immunoSEQ multiplex PCR; TCRdb's copy has only in-frame clones and lacks some. The table shows 100,000 to 120,000 clones, with 80% to 95% occurring only once. Sequencing was done on a sample of CD4+ T cells sorted from blood. The V and J genes are TRBV19 and TRBJ1-5, with D perhaps TRBD1 (5 bases). This receptor was taken from a human donor in good health. The CDR3: CASSIFGAGSNQPQHF. CDR3 nucleotides: TGTGCCAGTAGTATATTTGGGGCGGGAAGCAATCAGCCCCAGCATTTT.